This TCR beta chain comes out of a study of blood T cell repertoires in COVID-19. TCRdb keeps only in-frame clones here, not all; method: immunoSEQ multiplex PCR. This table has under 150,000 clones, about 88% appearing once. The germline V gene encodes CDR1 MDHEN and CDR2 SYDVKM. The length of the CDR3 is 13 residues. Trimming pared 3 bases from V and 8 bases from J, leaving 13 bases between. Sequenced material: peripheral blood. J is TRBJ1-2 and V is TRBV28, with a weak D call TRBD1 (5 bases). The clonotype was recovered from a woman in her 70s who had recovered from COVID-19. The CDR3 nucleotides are TGTGCCAGCAGTTTTGGCAGGGAGGTCGGCTACACCTTC. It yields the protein CASSFGREVGYTF.